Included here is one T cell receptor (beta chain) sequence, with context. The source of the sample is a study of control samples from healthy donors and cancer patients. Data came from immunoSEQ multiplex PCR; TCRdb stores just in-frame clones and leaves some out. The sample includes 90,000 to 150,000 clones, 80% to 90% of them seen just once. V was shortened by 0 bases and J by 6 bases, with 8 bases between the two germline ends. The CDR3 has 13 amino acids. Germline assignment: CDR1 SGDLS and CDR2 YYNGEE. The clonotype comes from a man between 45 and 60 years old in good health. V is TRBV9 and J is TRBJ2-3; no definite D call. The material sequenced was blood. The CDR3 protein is CASSVGERDTQYF. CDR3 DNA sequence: TGTGCCAGCAGCGTAGGAGAGAGGGATACGCAGTATTTT.